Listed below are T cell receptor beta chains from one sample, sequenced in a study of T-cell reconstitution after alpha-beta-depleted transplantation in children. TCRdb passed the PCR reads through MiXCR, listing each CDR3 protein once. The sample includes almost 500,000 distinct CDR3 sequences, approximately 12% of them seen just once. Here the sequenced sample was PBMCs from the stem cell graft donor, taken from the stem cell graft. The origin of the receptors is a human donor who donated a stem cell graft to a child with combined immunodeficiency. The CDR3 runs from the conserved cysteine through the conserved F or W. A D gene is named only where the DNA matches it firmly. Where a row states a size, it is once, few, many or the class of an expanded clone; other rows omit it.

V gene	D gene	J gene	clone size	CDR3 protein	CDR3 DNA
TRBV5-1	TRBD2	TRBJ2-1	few	CASSRGLAGTAEQFF	TGCGCCAGCAGCAGGGGACTAGCGGGAACTGCTGAGCAGTTCTTC
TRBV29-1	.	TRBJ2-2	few	CSVEDLTGLTGELFF	TGCAGCGTTGAAGATTTGACCGGGTTAACCGGGGAGCTGTTTTTT
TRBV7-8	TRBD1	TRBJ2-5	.	CASSLELGTGSETQYF	TGTGCCAGCAGCTTAGAACTAGGGACAGGGAGCGAGACCCAGTACTTC
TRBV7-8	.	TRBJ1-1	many	CASSLGGGGNTEAFF	TGTGCCAGCAGCTTAGGGGGGGGAGGTAATACTGAAGCTTTCTTT
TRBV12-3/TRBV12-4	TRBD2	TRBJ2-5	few	CASSLSGGRFGETQYF	TGTGCCAGCAGTTTATCCGGCGGGAGGTTCGGTGAGACCCAGTACTTC
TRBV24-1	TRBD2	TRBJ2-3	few	CATSDPKVTLAGGTDTQYF	TGTGCCACCAGTGATCCAAAAGTAACACTAGCGGGAGGTACAGATACGCAGTATTTT
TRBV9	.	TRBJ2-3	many	CASSTHLMGTDTQYF	TGTGCCAGCAGCACCCACCTCATGGGGACAGATACGCAGTATTTT
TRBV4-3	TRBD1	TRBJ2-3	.	CASSQTGAPGDTQYF	TGCGCCAGCAGCCAAACAGGGGCCCCAGGGGATACGCAGTATTTT
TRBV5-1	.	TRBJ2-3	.	CASSGSLDTQYF	TGCGCCAGCAGCGGTTCCCTGGATACGCAGTATTTT
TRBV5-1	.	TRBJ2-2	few	CASSTRLGDTGELFF	TGCGCCAGCAGCACCCGACTAGGGGACACCGGGGAGCTGTTTTTT
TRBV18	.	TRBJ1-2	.	CASSPRQNNYGYTF	TGTGCCAGCTCACCCCGACAAAACAACTATGGCTACACCTTC
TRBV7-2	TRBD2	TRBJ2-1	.	CASSFGISSGINEQFF	TGTGCCAGCAGCTTTGGTATTTCTAGCGGGATCAATGAGCAGTTCTTC
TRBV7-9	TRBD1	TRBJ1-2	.	CASSILQGGDGYTF	TGTGCCAGCAGCATACTACAGGGGGGGGATGGCTACACCTTC
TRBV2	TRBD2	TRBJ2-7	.	CASKLLAGGSYEQYF	TGTGCCAGCAAACTACTAGCGGGAGGATCCTACGAGCAGTACTTC
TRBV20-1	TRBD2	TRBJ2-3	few	CSARGPSGGITDTQYF	TGCAGTGCTAGAGGTCCTAGCGGGGGAATCACAGATACGCAGTATTTT
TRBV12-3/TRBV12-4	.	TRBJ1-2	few	CASSLWGIGGYGYTF	TGTGCCAGCAGTTTATGGGGGATCGGGGGCTATGGCTACACCTTC
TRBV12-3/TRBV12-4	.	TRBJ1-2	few	CASTSPGRKGGYTF	TGTGCCAGCACCTCACCCGGACGGAAAGGCGGCTACACCTTC
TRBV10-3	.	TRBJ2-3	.	CAISGAGGIVSSDTEYF	TGTGCCATCAGTGGGGCAGGTGGGATCGTTTCCTCAGATACGGAGTATTTT
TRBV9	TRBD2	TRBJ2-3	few	CASSVGLAGLKITDTQYF	TGTGCCAGCAGCGTTGGGCTAGCGGGTCTGAAGATCACAGATACGCAGTATTTT
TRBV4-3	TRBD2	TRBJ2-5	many	CASSQGISGSVVQETQYF	TGCGCCAGCAGCCAAGGAATTAGCGGGAGTGTCGTCCAAGAGACCCAGTACTTC
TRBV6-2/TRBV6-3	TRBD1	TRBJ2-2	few	CASSTTGGWVITGELFF	TGTGCCAGCAGTACCACAGGGGGCTGGGTTATCACCGGGGAGCTGTTTTTT
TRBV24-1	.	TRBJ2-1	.	CATSRTSSYNEQFF	TGTGCCACCAGTCGGACGAGCTCCTACAATGAGCAGTTCTTC
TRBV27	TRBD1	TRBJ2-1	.	CASSTGGREQFF	TGTGCCAGCAGTACAGGGGGTAGGGAGCAGTTCTTC
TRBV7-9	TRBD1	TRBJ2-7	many	CASSLGTGHEQYF	TGTGCCAGCAGCTTAGGGACAGGGCACGAGCAGTACTTC
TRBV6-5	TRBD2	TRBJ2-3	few	CASSYLGWGREPDTQYF	TGTGCCAGCAGTTACCTGGGCTGGGGGAGGGAGCCCGATACGCAGTATTTT
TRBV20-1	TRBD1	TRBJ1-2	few	CSATTGGRYYGYTF	TGCAGTGCTACCACAGGGGGCAGGTACTATGGCTACACCTTC
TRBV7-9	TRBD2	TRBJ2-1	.	CASSLVPSGPNEQFF	TGTGCCAGCAGCTTAGTGCCTAGCGGGCCCAATGAGCAGTTCTTC
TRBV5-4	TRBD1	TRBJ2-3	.	CASSPTGEIWDTQYF	TGTGCCAGCAGCCCAACAGGGGAGATTTGGGATACGCAGTATTTT
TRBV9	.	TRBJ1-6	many	CASSTQQGGGSPLHF	TGTGCCAGCAGCACCCAACAGGGTGGGGGTTCACCCCTCCACTTT
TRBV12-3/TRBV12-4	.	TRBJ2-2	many	CASSLKQANTGELFF	TGTGCCAGCAGTTTGAAACAGGCGAACACCGGGGAGCTGTTTTTT
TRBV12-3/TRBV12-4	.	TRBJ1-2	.	CASSFRGPYGYTF	TGTGCCAGCAGCTTCCGGGGGCCTTATGGCTACACCTTC
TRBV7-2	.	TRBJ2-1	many	CASSSYWTPPYNEQFF	TGTGCCAGCAGCTCCTACTGGACTCCTCCCTACAATGAGCAGTTCTTC
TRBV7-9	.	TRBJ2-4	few	CASSLEGTGNIQYF	TGTGCCAGCAGCTTAGAGGGCACAGGAAACATTCAGTACTTC
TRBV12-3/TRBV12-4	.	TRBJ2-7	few	CASSRGPGAREQYF	TGTGCCAGCAGCCGGGGACCCGGGGCGCGCGAGCAGTACTTC
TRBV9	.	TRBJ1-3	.	CASSAWAGGRGNTIYF	TGTGCCAGCAGCGCCTGGGCGGGGGGACGAGGAAACACCATATATTTT
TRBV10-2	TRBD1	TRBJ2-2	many	CASSMHTGAPNTGELFF	TGCGCCAGCAGTATGCATACAGGGGCGCCGAACACCGGGGAGCTGTTTTTT
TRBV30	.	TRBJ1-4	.	CAYAREPGEKLFF	TGTGCCTACGCCCGGGAGCCGGGTGAAAAACTGTTTTTT
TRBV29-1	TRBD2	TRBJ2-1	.	CSVEGSSGLSYNEQFF	TGCAGCGTCGAGGGGTCTAGCGGCCTTTCCTACAATGAGCAGTTCTTC
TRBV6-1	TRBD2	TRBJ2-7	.	CASSREGTDEQYF	TGTGCCAGCAGTCGGGAGGGTACCGACGAGCAGTACTTC
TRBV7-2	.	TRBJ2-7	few	CASSPDRYGQYF	TGTGCCAGCAGCCCCGACCGGTACGGGCAGTACTTC
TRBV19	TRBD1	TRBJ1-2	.	CASSTGTEVSNYGYTF	TGTGCCAGTAGTACCGGGACAGAAGTCTCTAACTATGGCTACACCTTC
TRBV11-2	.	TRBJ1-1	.	CASSLVSPRWQRNTEAFF	TGTGCCAGCAGCTTAGTCTCTCCCCGGTGGCAGAGGAACACTGAAGCTTTCTTT
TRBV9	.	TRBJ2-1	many	CASSVGGQINEQFF	TGTGCCAGCAGCGTAGGCGGTCAGATTAATGAGCAGTTCTTC
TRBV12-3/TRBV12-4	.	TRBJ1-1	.	CASSITGTNTEAFF	TGTGCCAGCAGTATAACCGGGACCAACACTGAAGCTTTCTTT
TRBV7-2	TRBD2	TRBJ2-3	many	CASSLVVGGTDTQYF	TGTGCCAGCAGCTTAGTTGTGGGAGGGACAGATACGCAGTATTTT
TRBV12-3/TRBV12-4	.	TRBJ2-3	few	CASSSQYTTDTQYF	TGTGCCAGCAGTTCTCAGTATACCACAGATACGCAGTATTTT
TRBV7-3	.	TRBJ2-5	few	CASSPGRGYKPGQETQYF	TGTGCCAGCAGCCCGGGGAGGGGGTACAAGCCGGGCCAAGAGACCCAGTACTTC
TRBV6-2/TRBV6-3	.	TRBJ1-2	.	CASSWRGMGIGNGYTF	TGTGCCAGCAGTTGGCGGGGGATGGGGATCGGCAATGGCTACACCTTC
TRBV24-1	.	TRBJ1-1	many	CATSGPDTEAFF	TGTGCCACCAGTGGTCCGGACACTGAAGCTTTCTTT
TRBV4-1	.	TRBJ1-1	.	CASSQGWRATNTEAFF	TGCGCCAGCAGCCAAGGGTGGAGGGCTACGAACACTGAAGCTTTCTTT
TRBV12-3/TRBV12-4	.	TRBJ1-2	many	CASSYHSGNYGYTF	TGTGCCAGCAGTTACCACAGCGGTAACTATGGCTACACCTTC
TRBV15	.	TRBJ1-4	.	CATMREKLFF	TGTGCCACCATGCGGGAAAAACTGTTTTTT
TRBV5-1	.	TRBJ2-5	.	CASRRGSQQETQYF	TGCGCCAGCAGACGAGGTAGCCAACAAGAGACCCAGTACTTC
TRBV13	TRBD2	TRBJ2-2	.	CASSLGLGGADTGELFF	TGTGCCAGCAGCTTAGGCCTCGGGGGGGCCGACACCGGGGAGCTGTTTTTT